This record concerns one T cell receptor (beta chain) sequence. The target antigen is unknown. An end of the junction does not agree with germline; a read error may underlie this. TCRdb recomputed calls from the reads with MiXCR, one row per CDR3 protein. The table includes a few hundred thousand distinct CDR3 sequences, less than 25% detected once. This sample is part of a study of T cell repertoires in cytomegalovirus infection. Looking at the study overall: Alongside well-studied HLA-B-restricted CMV epitopes, recently identified HLA-C-restricted CMV epitopes were also used. Overall study findings and caveats: Based on cumulative public TCR beta family frequency, carriers of CMV plus the relevant HLA were identified.

This CDR3 is 14 amino acids long. CDR1 SGHAT and CDR2 FQNNGV come from the germline V gene. This sequence was found in a human donor in good health (CMV status not recorded). Some clones in this sample may be carry-over from other donors' samples. Material: cultured PBMCs, obtained from culture after CMV antigen stimulation. This chain connects TRBV11-2 to TRBJ2-1, with D uncertain. DNA for the CDR3: TGTGCCAGCCGCTTCCCGATGCCGGGCAATGAGCAGTTCTTC. It is translated as CASRFPMPGNEQFF.